Below, one TCR beta chain is given with its context. Its matching antigen is unknown. Germline-derived CDR1 and CDR2 are SGHVS and FQNEAQ. This CDR3 spans 12 amino acids. The V gene lost 5 bases and the J gene lost 3 bases, with 7 bases spanning the gap. These data are taken from a study of cytomegalovirus exposure and HLA in healthy donors. The study, taken as a whole, reports: Within the 120 or so validation repertoires, first-cohort TCR clusters tended to co-occur, according to a later analysis. The study recorded over 150 TCR beta chains that were cytomegalovirus-associated.

Profiled with immunoSEQ multiplex PCR; TCRdb holds only in-frame clones, not every one. The repertoire holds roughly 330,000 clones, roughly 87% seen once, with about 1% in the top ten. The specimen sequenced was PBMCs. This sequence originates from a woman aged 25 to 39 in good health and CMV-seropositive. The V call is TRBV7-8, the J call TRBJ1-2; D gene ambiguous. The DNA for the CDR3 is TGTGCCAGCAGCCCCGCGGACTATGGCTACACCTTC. Protein: CASSPADYGYTF.